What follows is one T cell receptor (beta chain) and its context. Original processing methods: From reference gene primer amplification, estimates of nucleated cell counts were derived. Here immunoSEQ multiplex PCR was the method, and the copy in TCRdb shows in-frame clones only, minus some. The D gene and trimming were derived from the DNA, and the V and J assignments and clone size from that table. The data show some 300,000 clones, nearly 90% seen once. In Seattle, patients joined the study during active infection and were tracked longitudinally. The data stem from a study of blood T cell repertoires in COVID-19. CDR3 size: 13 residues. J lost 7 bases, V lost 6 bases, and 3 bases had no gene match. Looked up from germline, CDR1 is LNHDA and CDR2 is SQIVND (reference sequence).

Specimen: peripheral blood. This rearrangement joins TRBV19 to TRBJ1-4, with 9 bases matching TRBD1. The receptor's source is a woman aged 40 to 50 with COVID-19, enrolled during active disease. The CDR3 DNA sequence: TGTGCCAGTAGGGACAGGGGCGGTGAAAAACTGTTTTTT. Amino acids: CASRDRGGEKLFF. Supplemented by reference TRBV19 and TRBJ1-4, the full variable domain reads DGGITQSPKYLFRKEGQNVTLSCEQNLNHDAMYWYRQDPGQGLRLIYYSQIVNDFQKGDIAEGYSVSREKKESFPLTVTSAQKNPTAFYLCASRDRGGEKLFFGSGTQLSVL.